These 28 T cell receptor beta chains were all obtained from the same sample, sequenced in a study of identical twins (dated by TCRdb to about 2016). Library preparation was by 5' RACE. Sequencing used an Illumina HiSeq 2000. The raw public data were reprocessed by TCRdb itself: fastp quality trimming at Q25, MiXCR clonotype calling, in-frame beta chains only. Merged by CDR3 protein, the rows form single entries marked with the most common genes and DNA. This sample comprises some 460,000 distinct CDR3 sequences, 14% of them detected only once. The ten largest make up 0.5% to 0.65% of the sample. This sample also appeared in a second study, on yellow fever vaccine responses in identical twins.

Sequenced: CD4+ T cells sorted from blood. The receptor set was obtained from a woman under 30 in good health.

This chain uses TRBV10-3 with TRBJ2-5; tentatively, D is TRBD1 or TRBD2 (5 bases each). With 0 bases removed from V and 4 bases from J, the gap between germline ends came to 15 bases. Germline V CDR1 and CDR2: ENHRY, SYGVKD. The CDR3 has 16 residues. Written as DNA, the CDR3 is TGTGCCATCAGTGAGTCAGGGGATACTAGTAGAGAGACCCAGTACTTC. It codes for CAISESGDTSRETQYF.

The chain combines TRBV2 with TRBJ2-3, with TRBD2 matching 8 bases. Germline assignment: CDR1 SNHLY and CDR2 FYNNEI. The CDR3 is made up of 15 amino acids. V shed 1 base and J 7 bases; nucleotides not matched to a gene: 7. The CDR3 bases are TGTGCCAGCAGTGAAGAAGCGGGGGCCCAATATACGCAGTATTTT. Amino acid sequence: CASSEEAGAQYTQYF.

This clonotype was detected a few times. V is TRBV11-2 and J is TRBJ2-7, with TRBD1 matching over 8 bases. Trimming removed 11 bases from V and 0 bases from J; junction bases left unmatched: 12. The CDR3 totals 15 residues. CDR1 is SGHAT, CDR2 FQNNGV, per germline. The CDR3 region is CAASTYRGTSYEQYF. CDR3 sequence (DNA): TGTGCCGCCAGCACGTACAGGGGGACCTCCTACGAGCAGTACTTC.

This clonotype was seen repeatedly, ten times or more. J is TRBJ1-1 and V is TRBV28; D not resolved. The CDR3 contains 14 residues. The germline CDR1 and CDR2 sequences are MDHEN and SYDVKM. Trimming took off 1 base at V and 0 bases at J, with 6 bases between the two ends. The CDR3 loop is CASSLYTLNTEAFF. The CDR3, as DNA: TGTGCCAGCAGTTTATATACGTTGAACACTGAAGCTTTCTTT.

This clonotype was observed a few times. This chain uses TRBV28 with TRBJ2-3; perhaps TRBD1 as D (5 bases). Germline-derived CDR1 and CDR2 are MDHEN and SYDVKM. V lost 3 bases, J lost 4 bases, and 11 bases lay in between. The CDR3 contains 14 residues. The CDR3 here is CASSFHRTADTQYF. The CDR3 DNA reads as TGTGCCAGCAGTTTCCACAGGACCGCAGATACGCAGTATTTT.

The rearrangement joins TRBV28 to TRBJ2-1; D may be TRBD2 (6 bases). The CDR3 runs 15 residues. Germline V gene sequence: CDR1 MDHEN, CDR2 SYDVKM. Between the trimmed V and J ends, which lost 6 bases and 6 bases, there was a span of 18 bases. The CDR3 DNA reads as TGTGCCAGCAGCCAGCGAACGGGAGTTCTCAATGAGCAGTTCTTC. It yields the protein CASSQRTGVLNEQFF.

The gene calls are TRBV29-1 and TRBJ2-7, with 9 bases identical to TRBD2. The CDR3 totals 16 residues. Germline-derived CDR1 and CDR2 are SQVTM and ANQGSEA. V gave up 3 bases and J gave up 5 bases; unmatched junction bases: 14. The CDR3 DNA reads as TGCAGCGTTGAGGGTCTAGCGGGGTATTGGGGTGACGAGCAGTACTTC. This codes for CSVEGLAGYWGDEQYF.

The chain is built from TRBV20-1 and TRBJ2-5; tentatively, D is TRBD2 (5 bases). The CDR3 has 15 residues. CDR1 is DFQATT and CDR2 is SNEGSKA in the germline V gene (reference sequence). Trimming left V 0 bases short and J 4 bases short, with 15 bases between. The CDR3 sequence is CSARDPSTIGETQYF. CDR3 nucleotide sequence: TGCAGTGCTAGAGACCCGTCGACTATTGGAGAGACCCAGTACTTC.

The table lists this clonotype with a few counts. The chain couples TRBV9 to TRBJ2-7; 11 bases are a match to TRBD2. Germline trimming cut 0 bases from V and 3 bases from J; bases unmatched to any gene: 2. This CDR3 contains 15 residues. CDR1 and CDR2 (germline): SGDLS, YYNGEE. The CDR3 region has the DNA TGTGCCAGCAGCGTAGCACTAGCGGGAGACTACGAGCAGTACTTC. Encoded protein: CASSVALAGDYEQYF.

This clonotype turned up a few times. V is TRBV20-1 and J is TRBJ1-4; no clear D gene. The CDR3 has 14 residues. V was pared by 6 bases and J by 5 bases, with 16 bases between. The germline gives CDR1 DFQATT, CDR2 SNEGSKA (reference sequence). The CDR3 reads CSASFPGRNEKLFF. For the CDR3, the DNA is TGCAGTGCCAGTTTTCCGGGCCGGAATGAAAAACTGTTTTTT.

This clonotype was counted between two and nine times. The chain employs TRBV15 and TRBJ2-7; D possibly corresponds to TRBD1 (5 bases). V was trimmed by 2 bases and J by 5 bases, leaving 16 bases between them. The V gene's germline CDR1 is LNHNV and CDR2 YYDKDF (reference sequence). The CDR3 extends over 15 amino acids. This CDR3 reads CATSRYEALGDEQYF. CDR3 coding DNA: TGTGCCACCAGCAGATACGAGGCCCTAGGGGACGAGCAGTACTTC.

The rearrangement uses TRBV20-1 and TRBJ2-7; possibly TRBD1 for D (6 bases). The V gene's germline CDR1 is DFQATT and CDR2 SNEGSKA (reference sequence). Trimming left V 6 bases short and J 1 base short, with 13 bases between. The CDR3 consists of 13 residues. The CDR3 nucleotides are TGCAGTGCCAGACACAGGGAATCCTACGAGCAGTACTTC. Translation: CSARHRESYEQYF.

This clonotype has at least ten counts. J is TRBJ2-1 and V is TRBV5-1, with a weak D call TRBD1 (5 bases). The CDR3 sequence is 13 residues long. V was clipped by 3 bases and J by 9 bases, with 13 bases between them. Germline V lookup: CDR1 SGHRS, CDR2 YFSETQ. CDR3 DNA sequence: TGCGCCAGCAGCTCCTTACAGGAGCCTGAGCAGTTCTTC. This gives the protein CASSSLQEPEQFF.

The chain is built from TRBV6-2 or TRBV6-3 and TRBJ2-7, with D unresolved. The V gene's germline CDR1 is MNHEY and CDR2 SVGEGT. Trimming left V 3 bases short and J 2 bases short, with 8 bases between. This CDR3 spans 13 amino acids. CDR3 sequence (DNA): TGTGCCAGCAGTTATCGGCTTGCCTACGAGCAGTACTTC. The encoded protein is CASSYRLAYEQYF.

The CDR3 protein is CASSPGTGNPTDTQYF. The CDR3 DNA reads as TGCGCCAGCAGCCCGGGGACAGGGAACCCCACAGATACGCAGTATTTT. The genes are TRBV5-1 and TRBJ2-3, with 9 bases fitting TRBD1. V dropped 4 bases and J dropped 2; count of bases not matched to a gene: 8. This CDR3 is built from 16 residues. CDR1 and CDR2 (germline): SGHRS, YFSETQ.

This clonotype was counted between two and nine times. The chain recombines TRBV29-1 with TRBJ1-1; no reliable D call. CDR1 and CDR2 from the germline V gene are SQVTM and ANQGSEA. The CDR3 contains 14 residues. The V end was cut by 0 bases, the J end by 5 bases, with 13 bases between. The CDR3 DNA sequence: TGCAGCGTTGAAGATAGGAGGGTACGGACTGAAGCTTTCTTT. The encoded protein is CSVEDRRVRTEAFF.

This clonotype was detected ten times or more. J is TRBJ2-3 and V is TRBV9; TRBD2 matches 7 bases. V lost 0 bases, J lost 1 base, and 2 bases stayed unmatched. The length of the CDR3 is 15 residues. Germline V gene sequence: CDR1 SGDLS, CDR2 YYNGEE. In DNA form, the CDR3 reads TGTGCCAGCAGCGTAGTAACTAGCGGCACAGATACGCAGTATTTT. This gives the protein CASSVVTSGTDTQYF. Together with reference TRBV9 and TRBJ2-3, the CDR3 gives the full variable domain: DSGVTQTPKHLITATGQRVTLRCSPRSGDLSVYWYQQSLDQGLQFLIQYYNGEERAKGNILERFSAQQFPDLHSELNLSSLELGDSALYFCASSVVTSGTDTQYFGPGTRLTVL.

This clonotype came up a few times. The chain couples TRBV20-1 to TRBJ2-1; TRBD2 is a possible D gene (6 bases). The CDR3 is 14 amino acids. Germline V gene lookup returns CDR1 DFQATT and CDR2 SNEGSKA (reference sequence). The ends were cut back, 4 bases at V and 8 bases at J, with 18 bases in the middle. The CDR3, as DNA: TGCAGTGCTACCAGGGACTCTTTGGGTGATGAGCAGTTCTTC. This gives the protein CSATRDSLGDEQFF.

The chain couples TRBV5-1 to TRBJ2-2, with D perhaps assigned TRBD1 or TRBD2 (6 bases each). Trimming left V 5 bases short and J 0 bases short, with 14 bases between. CDR1 SGHRS and CDR2 YFSETQ come from the germline V gene. This CDR3 spans 16 amino acids. The CDR3 region has the DNA TGCGCCAGCAGGTCGGCGGGACACGCGAACACCGGGGAGCTGTTTTTT. Translated, it gives CASRSAGHANTGELFF. Supplemented by reference TRBV5-1 and TRBJ2-2, the full variable domain reads KAGVTQTPRYLIKTRGQQVTLSCSPISGHRSVSWYQQTPGQGLQFLFEYFSETQRNKGNFPGRFSGRQFSNSRSEMNVSTLELGDSALYLCASRSAGHANTGELFFGEGSRLTVL.

This clonotype has a count of ten or more. This chain joins TRBV7-9 and TRBJ2-2; D call uncertain. Trimming pared 6 bases from V and 0 bases from J, leaving 5 bases between. Per the germline V gene, CDR1 is SEHNR and CDR2 is FQNEAQ (reference sequence). This CDR3 has 13 amino acids. The CDR3 loop reads CASSSTNTGELFF. The CDR3, as DNA: TGTGCCAGCAGTTCAACGAACACCGGGGAGCTGTTTTTT.

This chain joins TRBV20-1 and TRBJ1-5, with D hard to call. The CDR3 runs to 12 residues. V was shortened by 7 bases and J by 5 bases, with 12 bases between the two germline ends. Germline loops: CDR1 DFQATT, CDR2 SNEGSKA (reference sequence). The DNA for the CDR3 is TGCAGTGTAACCCCCGGGGATCAGCCCCAGCATTTT. It yields the protein CSVTPGDQPQHF.

The CDR3 here is CASSLGAGAYEQYF. The CDR3 nucleotides read TGCGCCAGCAGCTTGGGAGCGGGAGCATACGAGCAGTACTTC. The gene calls are TRBV5-1 and TRBJ2-7; 8 bases match TRBD2. The V gene end was trimmed by 0 bases and the J gene end by 4 bases; junction bases not matched to a gene: 3. In germline, CDR1 is SGHRS, CDR2 YFSETQ. CDR3 length equals 14 residues.

The table lists this clonotype with many counts. This rearrangement joins TRBV20-1 to TRBJ2-1; TRBD2 agrees at 8 bases. V trimming: 5 bases; J trimming: 5 bases; junction bases outside the gene matches: 17. Germline CDR1 DFQATT, CDR2 SNEGSKA (reference sequence). The CDR3 loop spans 17 amino acids. CDR3 loop: CSALLIFIAGYHNEQFF. The DNA of the CDR3 is TGCAGTGCTTTGCTCATATTTATAGCGGGGTATCACAATGAGCAGTTCTTC.

The chain uses TRBV19 and TRBJ2-1; D tentatively fits TRBD1 or TRBD2 (5 bases each). Germline V gene data show CDR1 as LNHDA and CDR2 as SQIVND (reference sequence). Trimming took off 3 bases at V and 6 bases at J, with 18 bases between the two ends. This CDR3 spans 16 amino acids. CDR3 nucleotide sequence: TGTGCCAGTAGTATTAACCGGGACGAAAGTGGCAATGAGCAGTTCTTC. It encodes CASSINRDESGNEQFF.

In this sample, this clonotype turned up a few times. The chain joins TRBV3-1 to TRBJ2-3; D remains ambiguous. V gave up 1 base and J gave up 2 bases, with 10 bases separating them. This CDR3 has 15 residues. Germline V gene lookup returns CDR1 LGHDT and CDR2 YNNKEL (reference sequence). CDR3 nucleotide sequence: TGTGCCAGCAGCCAAGTCGGGTCTGCCACAGATACGCAGTATTTT. This encodes CASSQVGSATDTQYF.

The chain combines TRBV7-9 with TRBJ2-1; D not resolved. Germline CDR1 is SEHNR and CDR2 is FQNEAQ (reference sequence). The CDR3 is 11 amino acids. The V gene lost 2 bases and the J gene lost 9 bases, with 5 bases spanning the gap. CDR3: CASSLNREQFF. The DNA of the CDR3 is TGTGCCAGCAGCTTAAACCGTGAGCAGTTCTTC.

This clonotype was seen many times. The chain joins TRBV5-6 to TRBJ2-6, with no clear D. The germline V gene has CDR1 SGHDT and CDR2 YYEEEE. The CDR3 runs to 15 residues. Trimming took off 1 base at V and 1 base at J, with 6 bases between the two ends. The CDR3 DNA is TGTGCCAGCAGCTTGAGGGTATCTGGGGCCAACGTCCTGACTTTC. It encodes CASSLRVSGANVLTF.

This clonotype has more than one count but fewer than ten. The chain couples TRBV20-1 to TRBJ2-1; no reliable D call. The length of the CDR3 is 13 residues. Germline CDR1 and CDR2: DFQATT and SNEGSKA (reference sequence). Trimming stripped 3 bases from V and 2 bases from J, with 8 bases between. DNA of the CDR3: TGCAGTGCTAGTTCCAGGACCTACAATGAGCAGTTCTTC. Encoded protein: CSASSRTYNEQFF.